This T cell receptor (beta chain) was sequenced for a study of T cell changes during pregnancy in multiple sclerosis. In germline, CDR1 is SGHTA, CDR2 FQGNSA. This CDR3 has 14 amino acids. With 5 bases removed from V and 8 bases from J, the gap between germline ends came to 15 bases. Only in-frame clones appear in the TCRdb table, and some are missing; sequencing was by immunoSEQ multiplex PCR. The sample has some 52,000 clones; 85% to 95% are singletons. Sequencing was performed on CD4+ T cells from peripheral blood mononuclear cells, taken in the third trimester of pregnancy. This clonotype was sampled from a female donor with multiple sclerosis, enrolled in a pregnancy study. The chain is built from TRBV7-2 and TRBJ2-2, with a possible D match to TRBD2 (5 bases). In DNA, the CDR3 is TGTGCCAGCAGCGTCGCAACGGGGATTGGGGAGCTGTTTTTT. Amino acid sequence: CASSVATGIGELFF.